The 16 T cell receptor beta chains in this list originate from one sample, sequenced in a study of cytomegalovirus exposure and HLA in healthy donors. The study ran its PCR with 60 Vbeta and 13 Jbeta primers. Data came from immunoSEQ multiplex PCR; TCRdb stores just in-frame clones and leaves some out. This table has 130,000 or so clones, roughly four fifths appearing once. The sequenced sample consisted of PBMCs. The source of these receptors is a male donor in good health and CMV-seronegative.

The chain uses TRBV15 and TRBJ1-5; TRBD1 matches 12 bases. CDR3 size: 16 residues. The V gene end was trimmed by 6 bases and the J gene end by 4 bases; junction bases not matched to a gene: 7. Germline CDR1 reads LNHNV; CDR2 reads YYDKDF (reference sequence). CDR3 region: CATSKPGQGANQPQHF. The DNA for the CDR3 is TGTGCCACCAGTAAACCGGGACAGGGGGCGAATCAGCCCCAGCATTTT.

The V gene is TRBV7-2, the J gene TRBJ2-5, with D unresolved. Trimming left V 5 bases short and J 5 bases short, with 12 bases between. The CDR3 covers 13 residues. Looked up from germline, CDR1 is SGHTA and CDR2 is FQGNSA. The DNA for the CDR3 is TGTGCCAGCAGCCCGGGTCCTGGGGAGACCCAGTACTTC. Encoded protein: CASSPGPGETQYF. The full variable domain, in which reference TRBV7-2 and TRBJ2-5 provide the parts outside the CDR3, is GAGVSQSPSNKVTEKGKDVELRCDPISGHTALYWYRQSLGQGLEFLIYFQGNSAPDKSGLPSDRFSAERTGGSVSTLTIQRTQQEDSAVYLCASSPGPGETQYFGPGTRLLVL.

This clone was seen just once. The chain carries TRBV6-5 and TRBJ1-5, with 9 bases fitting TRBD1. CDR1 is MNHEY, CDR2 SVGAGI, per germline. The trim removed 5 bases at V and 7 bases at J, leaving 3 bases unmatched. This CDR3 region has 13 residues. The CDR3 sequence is CASSRQGGQPQHF. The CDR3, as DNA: TGTGCCAGCAGTCGACAGGGGGGACAGCCCCAGCATTTT.

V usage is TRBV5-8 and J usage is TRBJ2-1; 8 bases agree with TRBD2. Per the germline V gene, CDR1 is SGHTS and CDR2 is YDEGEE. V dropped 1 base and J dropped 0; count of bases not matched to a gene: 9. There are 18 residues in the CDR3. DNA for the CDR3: TGTGCCAGCAGCTTGTATCGGGGGGGCATTAGCTCCTACAATGAGCAGTTCTTC. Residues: CASSLYRGGISSYNEQFF. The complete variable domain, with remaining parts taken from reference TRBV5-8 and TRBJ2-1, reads EAGVTQSPTHLIKTRGQQATLRCSPISGHTSVYWYQQALGLGLQFLLWYDEGEERNRGNFPPRFSGRQFPNYSSELNVNALELEDSALYLCASSLYRGGISSYNEQFFGPGTRLTVL.

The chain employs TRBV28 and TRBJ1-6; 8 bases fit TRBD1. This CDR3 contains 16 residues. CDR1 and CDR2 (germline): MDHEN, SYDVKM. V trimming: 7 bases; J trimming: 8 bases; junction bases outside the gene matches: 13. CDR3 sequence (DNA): TGTGCCAGCACCGTGGACAGGGACGGTAGTCATTCACCCCTCCACTTT. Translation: CASTVDRDGSHSPLHF.

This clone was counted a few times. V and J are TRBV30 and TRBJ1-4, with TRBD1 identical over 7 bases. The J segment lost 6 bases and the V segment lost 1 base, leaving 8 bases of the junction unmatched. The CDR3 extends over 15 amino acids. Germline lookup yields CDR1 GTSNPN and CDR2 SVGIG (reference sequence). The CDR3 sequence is CAWSADGRGYEKLFF. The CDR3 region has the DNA TGTGCCTGGAGTGCAGATGGCAGGGGGTATGAAAAACTGTTTTTT.

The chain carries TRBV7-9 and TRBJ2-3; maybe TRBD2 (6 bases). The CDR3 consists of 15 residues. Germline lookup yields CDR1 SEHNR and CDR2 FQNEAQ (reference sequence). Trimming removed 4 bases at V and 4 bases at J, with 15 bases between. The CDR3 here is CASSSPWEEADTQYF. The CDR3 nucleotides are TGTGCCAGCAGCTCCCCCTGGGAGGAAGCAGATACGCAGTATTTT.

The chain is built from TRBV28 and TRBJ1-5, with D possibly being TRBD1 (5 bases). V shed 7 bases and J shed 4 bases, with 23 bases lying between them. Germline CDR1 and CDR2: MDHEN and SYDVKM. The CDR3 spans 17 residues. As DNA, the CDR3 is TGTGCCAGCATCACGGGGGGAGGAGTGCAAGTTAATCAGCCCCAGCATTTT. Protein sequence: CASITGGGVQVNQPQHF.

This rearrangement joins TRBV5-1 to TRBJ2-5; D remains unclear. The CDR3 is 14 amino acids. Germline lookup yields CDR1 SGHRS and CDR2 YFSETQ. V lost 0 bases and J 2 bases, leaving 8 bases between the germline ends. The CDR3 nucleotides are TGCGCCAGCAGCTTGGGGCTCAATCAAGAGACCCAGTACTTC. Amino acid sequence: CASSLGLNQETQYF.

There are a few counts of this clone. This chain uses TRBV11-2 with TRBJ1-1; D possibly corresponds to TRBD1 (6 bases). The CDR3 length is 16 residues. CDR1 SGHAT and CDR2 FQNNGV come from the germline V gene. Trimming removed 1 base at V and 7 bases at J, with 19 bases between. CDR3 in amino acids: CASSLGLSAGAHEAFF. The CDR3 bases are TGTGCCAGCAGCTTAGGTCTGTCTGCGGGGGCCCATGAAGCTTTCTTT.

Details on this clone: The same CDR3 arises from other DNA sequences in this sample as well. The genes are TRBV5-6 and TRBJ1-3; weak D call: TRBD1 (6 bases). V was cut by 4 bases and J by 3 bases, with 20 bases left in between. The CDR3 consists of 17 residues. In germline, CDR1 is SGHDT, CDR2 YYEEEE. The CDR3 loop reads CASSPPERGALGNTIYF. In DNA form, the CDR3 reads TGTGCCAGCAGCCCCCCCGAACGGGGGGCGCTTGGAAACACCATATATTTT.

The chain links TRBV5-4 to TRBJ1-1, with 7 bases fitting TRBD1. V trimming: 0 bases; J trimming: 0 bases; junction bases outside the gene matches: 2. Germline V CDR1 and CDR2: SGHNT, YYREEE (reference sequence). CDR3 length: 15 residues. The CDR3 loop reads CASSLAGQMNTEAFF. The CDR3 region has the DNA TGTGCCAGCAGCTTGGCGGGACAGATGAACACTGAAGCTTTCTTT.

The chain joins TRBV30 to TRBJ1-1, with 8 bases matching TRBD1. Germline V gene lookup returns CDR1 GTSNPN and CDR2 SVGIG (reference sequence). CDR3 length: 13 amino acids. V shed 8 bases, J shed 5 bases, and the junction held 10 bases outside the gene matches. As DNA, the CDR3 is TGTGCCCTATTGTGGGGGACAGGAACTGAAGCTTTCTTT. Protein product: CALLWGTGTEAFF.

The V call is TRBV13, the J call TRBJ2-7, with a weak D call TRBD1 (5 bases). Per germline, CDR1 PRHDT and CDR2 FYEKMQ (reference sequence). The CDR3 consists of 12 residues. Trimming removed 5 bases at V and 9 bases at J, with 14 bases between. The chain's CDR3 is CASSLQGTGQYF. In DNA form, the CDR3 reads TGTGCCAGCAGCCTCCAGGGTACGGGGCAGTACTTC.

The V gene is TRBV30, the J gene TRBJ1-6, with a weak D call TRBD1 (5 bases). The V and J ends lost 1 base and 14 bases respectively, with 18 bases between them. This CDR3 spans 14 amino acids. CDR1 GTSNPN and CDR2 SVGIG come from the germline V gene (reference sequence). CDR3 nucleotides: TGTGCCTGGAGTGCAGGACACCGACCTTTGTCCCTCCACTTT. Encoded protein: CAWSAGHRPLSLHF.

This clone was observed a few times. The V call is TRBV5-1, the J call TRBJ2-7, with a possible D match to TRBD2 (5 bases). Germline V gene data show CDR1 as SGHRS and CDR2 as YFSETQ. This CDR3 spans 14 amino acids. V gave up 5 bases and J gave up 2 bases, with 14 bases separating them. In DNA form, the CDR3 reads TGCGCCAGCAGGGTCACCGGAGGACCCTACGAGCAGTACTTC. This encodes CASRVTGGPYEQYF.